This T cell receptor (beta chain) is drawn from a study of blood T cell repertoires in COVID-19. Study at large: COVID-19 samples collected from the United States, Italy and Spain covered acute and convalescent phases.

Trimming stripped 7 bases from V and 7 bases from J, with 16 bases between. Germline CDR1 MNHNY, CDR2 SVGAGI (reference sequence). The CDR3 is 13 amino acids. Adults between roughly 18 and 90 years of age took part from about two dozen US areas. Repertoires were generated with immunoSEQ multiplex PCR, while TCRdb's copy carries only in-frame clones and drops some. Of about 130,000 clones listed, about 88% are singletons. This TCR was recovered from a woman aged 50 to 60 who had recovered from COVID-19. The V call is TRBV6-6, the J call TRBJ1-2; the D is unclear. Sequencing used PBMCs or T cells enriched from blood (not recorded which). CDR3 nucleotide sequence: TGTGCCAGCACCAAACCCACAGACGGTGGCTACACCTTC. It codes for CASTKPTDGGYTF.